These 20 T cell receptor beta chains originate from one sample sequenced in a study of early T cells in non-severe SARS-CoV-2 infection. TCRdb recomputed calls from the 5' RACE reads with MiXCR, one row per CDR3 protein. The table records roughly 99,000 distinct CDR3 sequences, about 12% of them present only once. Material: whole blood, obtained at baseline. These receptors were taken from an adult who was a healthcare worker with PCR-confirmed SARS-CoV-2 infection or an uninfected control (not recorded which).

The count of this clonotype is one. The chain links TRBV6-5 to TRBJ2-5; D is unclear. Trimming shortened V by 6 bases and J by 5 bases, and 25 bases separated the two germline ends. Germline V CDR1 and CDR2: MNHEY, SVGAGI. The CDR3 has 17 residues. CDR3 DNA: TGTGCCAGCAGCCGCGTAAATGTGGAAAATGTGGTGGAGACCCAGTACTTC. Translated, it gives CASSRVNVENVVETQYF.

The genes are TRBV6-4 and TRBJ2-1; D is uncertain. The CDR3 runs to 14 residues. In germline, CDR1 is MRHNA, CDR2 SNTAGT. V was cut by 9 bases and J by 0 bases, with 12 bases left in between. CDR3 sequence (DNA): TGTGCCAGTCGGATAGTGGGCTCCTACAATGAGCAGTTCTTC. Protein: CASRIVGSYNEQFF.

This clonotype was counted many times. CDR3 in amino acids: CASRRDTGPRETQYF. CDR3 coding DNA: TGTGCCAGCAGAAGGGACACAGGTCCAAGAGAGACCCAGTACTTC. The gene calls are TRBV7-9 and TRBJ2-5, with D maybe TRBD1 (6 bases). Trimming cost V 6 bases and J 4 bases, with 18 bases left between them. This CDR3 region has 15 residues. The germline CDR1 and CDR2 sequences are SEHNR and FQNEAQ (reference sequence).

This clonotype turned up a few times. This chain uses TRBV5-4 with TRBJ1-2; D is possibly TRBD1 (6 bases). Trimming shortened V by 2 bases and J by 0 bases, and 11 bases separated the two germline ends. This CDR3 spans 15 amino acids. Germline V gene sequence: CDR1 SGHNT, CDR2 YYREEE (reference sequence). CDR3 sequence (DNA): TGTGCCAGCAGCTTCAAGGGGGTTACTAACTATGGCTACACCTTC. The encoded protein is CASSFKGVTNYGYTF.

This clonotype was seen only a few times. The chain joins TRBV19 to TRBJ2-7; the match to TRBD2 covers 7 bases. J lost 6 bases, V lost 4 bases, and 9 bases had no gene match. The germline CDR1 and CDR2 sequences are LNHDA and SQIVND (reference sequence). The CDR3 has 14 amino acids. The CDR3 sequence is CASSTGTTLSEQYF. CDR3 nucleotide sequence: TGTGCCAGTAGTACCGGGACTACCTTATCCGAGCAGTACTTC.

The CDR3: CASSLHARDSLYEQYF. The CDR3 DNA is TGTGCCAGCAGCCTCCATGCCCGGGACAGCCTCTACGAGCAGTACTTC. V usage is TRBV6-1 and J usage is TRBJ2-7; TRBD1 aligns across 7 bases. V shed 6 bases and J 3 bases; nucleotides not matched to a gene: 14. The CDR3 extends over 16 amino acids. Germline CDR1 and CDR2: MNHNS and SASEGT.

This clonotype was picked up a small number of times. This chain links TRBV20-1 with TRBJ2-1; D may be TRBD2 (5 bases). This CDR3 contains 15 residues. Trimming shortened V by 0 bases and J by 3 bases, and 12 bases separated the two germline ends. The V gene's germline CDR1 is DFQATT and CDR2 SNEGSKA (reference sequence). CDR3 region: CSAREGSGDYNEQFF. The DNA for the CDR3 is TGCAGTGCTAGAGAGGGAAGCGGAGACTACAATGAGCAGTTCTTC.

The V gene is TRBV28, the J gene TRBJ2-3; 8 bases are a match to TRBD1. V dropped 4 bases and J dropped 5; count of bases not matched to a gene: 11. The V gene's germline CDR1 is MDHEN and CDR2 SYDVKM. This CDR3 is 16 amino acids long. This CDR3 is CASSSPRDRGLDTQYF. In nucleotides, the CDR3 is TGTGCCAGCAGTTCCCCAAGAGACAGGGGACTAGATACGCAGTATTTT.

This clonotype has a handful of counts. J is TRBJ2-7 and V is TRBV14; D is uncertain. With 4 bases removed from V and 2 bases from J, the gap between germline ends came to 15 bases. Germline CDR1 reads SGHDN; CDR2 reads FVKESK. The CDR3 runs 15 residues. CDR3 coding DNA: TGTGCCAGCAGCCGCCTGGGAAACCATGCCTACGAGCAGTACTTC. This sequence encodes CASSRLGNHAYEQYF.

Only a few counts were recorded for this clonotype. The chain links TRBV3-1 to TRBJ1-6; perhaps TRBD1 as D (5 bases). Germline assignment: CDR1 LGHDT and CDR2 YNNKEL (reference sequence). V dropped 1 base and J dropped 10 bases, with 17 bases sitting between them. The CDR3 loop spans 16 amino acids. The CDR3: CASSQGGAGNRSPLHF. The CDR3 DNA reads TGTGCCAGCAGCCAAGGGGGCGCGGGGAACCGCTCACCCCTCCACTTT.

V usage is TRBV12-3 or TRBV12-4 and J usage is TRBJ2-1; a weak D match, TRBD2 (6 bases). With 3 bases removed from V and 0 bases from J, the gap between germline ends came to 6 bases. The CDR3 length is 14 residues. DNA of the CDR3: TGTGCCAGCAGTTTCGGGGGCTCCTACAATGAGCAGTTCTTC. Encoded protein: CASSFGGSYNEQFF.

This clonotype was found a few times. J is TRBJ1-2 and V is TRBV19, with D unresolved. Germline V CDR1 and CDR2: LNHDA, SQIVND (reference sequence). This CDR3 is 16 amino acids long. Trimming removed 1 base at V and 2 bases at J, with 14 bases between. The DNA of the CDR3 is TGTGCCAGTAGTATAGGGGGAACACCAACCAACTATGGCTACACCTTC. Protein sequence: CASSIGGTPTNYGYTF.

CDR3 sequence reads: CASSQWDRGINTEAFF. The DNA for the CDR3 is TGTGCCAGCAGCCAATGGGACAGGGGGATTAACACTGAAGCTTTCTTT. The chain joins TRBV3-1 to TRBJ1-1; 11 bases line up with TRBD1. Trimming at V came to 2 bases and at J to 2 bases, leaving 4 bases not matched to a gene. This CDR3 spans 16 amino acids. The V gene's germline CDR1 is LGHDT and CDR2 YNNKEL (reference sequence). Supplemented by reference TRBV3-1 and TRBJ1-1, the full variable domain reads DTAVSQTPKYLVTQMGNDKSIKCEQNLGHDTMYWYKQDSKKFLKIMFSYNNKELIINETVPNRFSPKSPDKAHLNLHINSLELGDSAVYFCASSQWDRGINTEAFFGQGTRLTVV.

This clonotype was counted a few times. The genes are TRBV20-1 and TRBJ1-5, with unresolved D. This CDR3 spans 13 amino acids. Between the trimmed V and J ends, which lost 4 bases and 8 bases, there was a span of 15 bases. CDR1 is DFQATT, CDR2 SNEGSKA, per germline (reference sequence). The CDR3 bases are TGCAGTGCTAAGCTTTCAGTCGGTGAGCCCCAGCATTTT. Encoded protein: CSAKLSVGEPQHF.

This chain connects TRBV15 to TRBJ2-1; 15 bases match TRBD2. V trimming: 1 base; J trimming: 5 bases; junction bases outside the gene matches: 6. The CDR3 spans 18 residues. Germline-derived CDR1 and CDR2 are LNHNV and YYDKDF (reference sequence). For the CDR3, the DNA is TGTGCCACCAGCAGAGGTGGGACTAGCGGGAGGCACGACAATGAGCAGTTCTTC. This translates into CATSRGGTSGRHDNEQFF. The whole variable domain, remainder taken from reference TRBV15 and TRBJ2-1, is DAMVIQNPRYQVTQFGKPVTLSCSQTLNHNVMYWYQQKSSQAPKLLFHYYDKDFNNEADTPDNFQSRRPNTSFCFLDIRSPGLGDTAMYLCATSRGGTSGRHDNEQFFGPGTRLTVL.

In this sample, this clonotype turned up a few times. The chain has TRBV28 and TRBJ2-5; 9 bases line up with TRBD2. The germline V gene has CDR1 MDHEN and CDR2 SYDVKM. The length of the CDR3 is 16 residues. Trimming cost V 4 bases and J 5 bases; bases outside gene matches: 11. Here the CDR3 DNA reads TGTGCCAGCAGTTACCGGTTGCGGGAGGGCCGGGAGACCCAGTACTTC. Its translation: CASSYRLREGRETQYF.

A few counts support this clonotype. J is TRBJ2-1 and V is TRBV2; D is unclear. Looked up from germline, CDR1 is SNHLY and CDR2 is FYNNEI. The CDR3 totals 13 residues. Trimming removed 4 bases at V and 10 bases at J, with 14 bases between. Here the CDR3 reads CASSVLEAMEQFF. The CDR3 DNA is TGTGCCAGCAGTGTGCTCGAAGCAATGGAGCAGTTCTTC.

This clonotype was recorded at least ten times. The rearrangement joins TRBV29-1 to TRBJ1-2; TRBD1 matches 7 bases. V lost 6 bases and J lost 2; bases outside the gene matches: 9. Germline V lookup: CDR1 SQVTM, CDR2 ANQGSEA. CDR3 size: 14 residues. The CDR3 protein is CSVAGGGPNYGYTF. CDR3 nucleotides: TGCAGCGTCGCAGGGGGAGGGCCCAACTATGGCTACACCTTC.

The gene calls are TRBV29-1 and TRBJ2-7; D is possibly TRBD1 or TRBD2 (6 bases each). Trimming stripped 6 bases from V and 3 bases from J, with 15 bases between. Per the germline V gene, CDR1 is SQVTM and CDR2 is ANQGSEA. This CDR3 is built from 13 residues. CDR3 DNA: TGCAGCGTGGAGGGGGACGGAGACTACGAGCAGTACTTC. Protein: CSVEGDGDYEQYF.

The chain couples TRBV9 to TRBJ1-2; the D is unclear. The CDR3 contains 12 residues. Per the germline V gene, CDR1 is SGDLS and CDR2 is YYNGEE. V lost 0 bases and J lost 8, with 8 bases in between. The CDR3 DNA is TGTGCCAGCAGCGTAGGCGTAGGAGGCTACACCTTC. Amino acid sequence: CASSVGVGGYTF.